The 11 T cell receptor beta chains below come from one sample, sequenced in a study of T cells in Graves' hyperthyroidism and ophthalmopathy. The investigators amplified TCR beta CDR3 regions from RNA transcripts. HTBI primers drove first-round RT-PCR of the TCR CDR3. TCRdb re-called the multiplex PCR reads with MiXCR, one entry per CDR3 protein. The sample carries 700,000 to 850,000 distinct CDR3 sequences, roughly 32% recorded once. Material: blood. All receptors come from a woman between 35 and 50 years old with Graves' hyperthyroidism.

V is TRBV6-5 and J is TRBJ1-4, with D perhaps TRBD1 (6 bases). Germline V gene sequence: CDR1 MNHEY, CDR2 SVGAGI. V lost 5 bases and J 0 bases, leaving 10 bases between the germline ends. The CDR3 is 15 amino acids. The CDR3 DNA follows: TGTGCCAGCAGTCCTGCAGGGGCAACTAATGAAAAACTGTTTTTT. Amino acid sequence: CASSPAGATNEKLFF.

This clonotype was seen repeatedly, ten times or more. The chain has TRBV10-3 and TRBJ1-2, with TRBD1 identical over 9 bases. The CDR3 extends over 14 amino acids. V was pared by 5 bases and J by 10 bases, with 11 bases of the junction left unmatched. Germline V gene data show CDR1 as ENHRY and CDR2 as SYGVKD. In DNA form, the CDR3 reads TGTGCCATCAGTCGCCGGGACAGGGACTCGTCCTACACCTTC. Amino acid sequence: CAISRRDRDSSYTF.

In regard to this clonotype: Without the conserved terminal phenylalanine or tryptophan, this CDR3 likely stems from a read error. V is TRBV19 and J is TRBJ1-5; 10 bases are shared with TRBD1. Germline CDR1 and CDR2: LNHDA and SQIVND (reference sequence). The V and J ends lost 9 bases and 1 base, in that order; junction bases with no gene match: 6. The length of the CDR3 is 15 residues. The CDR3 loop is CASSRQGASNQPQHS. CDR3 in DNA: TGTGCCAGCAGCAGACAGGGGGCAAGCAATCAGCCCCAGCATTCT.

This clonotype occurred once. Sequence at one end of the junction differs from germline and may be a read error. The chain joins TRBV10-3 to TRBJ1-6; 7 bases are shared with TRBD1. Germline CDR1 and CDR2: ENHRY and SYGVKD. This CDR3 spans 16 amino acids. The CDR3 is CASSQDRRADNSPLHF. The CDR3 DNA is TGTGCCAGCAGTCAGGACAGGCGCGCGGATAATTCACCCCTCCACTTT.

This clonotype was recorded at least ten times. The V call is TRBV20-1, the J call TRBJ1-2, with D maybe TRBD1 (6 bases). Looked up from germline, CDR1 is DFQATT and CDR2 is SNEGSKA (reference sequence). This CDR3 has 14 residues. V was cut by 3 bases and J by 0 bases, with 11 bases left in between. CDR3 protein: CSARDRGPNYGYTF. For the CDR3, the DNA is TGCAGTGCTAGGGACAGAGGGCCTAACTATGGCTACACCTTC.

In its sample, this clonotype was seen many times. The CDR3 sequence is CASSSPVRGRHEQYF. Here the CDR3 DNA reads TGTGCCAGCAGCTCCCCCGTAAGGGGTCGGCACGAGCAGTACTTC. V is TRBV7-2 and J is TRBJ2-7; a weak D match, TRBD1 (5 bases). Trimming removed 4 bases at V and 5 bases at J, with 18 bases between. The CDR3 totals 15 residues. Per germline, CDR1 SGHTA and CDR2 FQGNSA. The entire variable domain, with the rest obtained from reference TRBV7-2 and TRBJ2-7, is as follows: GAGVSQSPSNKVTEKGKDVELRCDPISGHTALYWYRQSLGQGLEFLIYFQGNSAPDKSGLPSDRFSAERTGGSVSTLTIQRTQQEDSAVYLCASSSPVRGRHEQYFGPGTRLTVT.

V usage is TRBV7-6 and J usage is TRBJ2-7; D not resolved. The CDR3 spans 11 residues. Germline V CDR1 and CDR2: SGHVS, FNYEAQ. Trimming left V 5 bases short and J 6 bases short, with 8 bases between. The CDR3 loop is CASSQDGEQYF. The CDR3 nucleotides read TGTGCCAGCAGCCAGGACGGCGAGCAGTACTTC.

Ten or more counts support this clonotype. J is TRBJ1-5 and V is TRBV2; the D is unclear. V lost 5 bases and J 2 bases, leaving 13 bases between the germline ends. The CDR3 extends over 15 amino acids. From germline, CDR1 is SNHLY and CDR2 FYNNEI. The CDR3 region is CASSPRNGGNQPQHF. The CDR3 bases are TGTGCCAGCAGTCCAAGGAACGGGGGCAATCAGCCCCAGCATTTT.

This sequence joins TRBV18 and TRBJ1-6; D unresolved. V lost 4 bases and J 10 bases, leaving 17 bases between the germline ends. The germline CDR1 and CDR2 sequences are KGHSH and LQKENI. CDR3 length equals 15 residues. The CDR3 DNA follows: TGTGCCAGCTCACGCGGCAGGTTAAACGGGTCACCCCTCCACTTT. As protein: CASSRGRLNGSPLHF.

This chain joins TRBV20-1 and TRBJ1-5; 9 bases are a match to TRBD1. Losses at the gene ends were 4 bases for V and 6 bases for J; bases not matched to a gene: 13. This CDR3 spans 16 amino acids. CDR1 is DFQATT and CDR2 is SNEGSKA in the germline V gene (reference sequence). The CDR3, as DNA: TGCAGTGCTACCTCCAACGCCGGGACAGGGACTCAGCCCCAGCATTTT. This codes for CSATSNAGTGTQPQHF.

A remark on this clonotype: A much larger clone sits a single nucleotide away, making a read error possible. The chain is built from TRBV29-1 and TRBJ2-5; D gene uncertain. The CDR3 extends over 15 amino acids. Per germline, CDR1 SQVTM and CDR2 ANQGSEA. CDR3 nucleotides: TGCAGCGTTTCCCGGAGTAACGGACGGCAAGAGTCCCAGTACTTC. This gives the protein CSVSRSNGRQESQYF.